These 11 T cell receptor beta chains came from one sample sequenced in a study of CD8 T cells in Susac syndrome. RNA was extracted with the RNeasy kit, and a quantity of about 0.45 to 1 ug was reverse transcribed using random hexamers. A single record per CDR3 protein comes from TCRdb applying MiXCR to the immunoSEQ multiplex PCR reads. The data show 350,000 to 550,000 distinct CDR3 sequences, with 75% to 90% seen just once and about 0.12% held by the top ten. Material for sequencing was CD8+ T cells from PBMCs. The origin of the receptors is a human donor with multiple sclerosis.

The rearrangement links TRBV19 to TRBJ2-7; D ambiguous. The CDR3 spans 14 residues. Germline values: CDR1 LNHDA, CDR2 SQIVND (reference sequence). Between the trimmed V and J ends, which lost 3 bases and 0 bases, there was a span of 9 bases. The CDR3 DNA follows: TGTGCCAGTAGTATTGATACGGTCTCCTACGAGCAGTACTTC. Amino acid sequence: CASSIDTVSYEQYF.

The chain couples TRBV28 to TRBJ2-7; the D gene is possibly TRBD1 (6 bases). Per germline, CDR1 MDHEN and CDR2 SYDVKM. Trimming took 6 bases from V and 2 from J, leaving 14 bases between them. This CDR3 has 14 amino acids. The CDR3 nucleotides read TGTGCCAGCAGATCCTTCACAGGGACCTACGAGCAGTACTTC. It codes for CASRSFTGTYEQYF.

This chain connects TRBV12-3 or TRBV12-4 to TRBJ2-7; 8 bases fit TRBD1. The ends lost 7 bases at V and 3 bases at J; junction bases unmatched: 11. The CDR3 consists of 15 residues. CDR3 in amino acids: CASTSPDRVGYEQYF. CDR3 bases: TGTGCCAGCACCTCTCCGGACAGGGTAGGCTACGAGCAGTACTTC.

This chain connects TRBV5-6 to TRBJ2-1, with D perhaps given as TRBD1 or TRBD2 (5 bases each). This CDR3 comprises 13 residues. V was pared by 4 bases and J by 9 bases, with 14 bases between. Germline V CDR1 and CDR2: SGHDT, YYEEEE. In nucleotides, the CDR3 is TGTGCCAGCAGCATCGGACCAGGGAGTGAGCAGTTCTTC. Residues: CASSIGPGSEQFF.

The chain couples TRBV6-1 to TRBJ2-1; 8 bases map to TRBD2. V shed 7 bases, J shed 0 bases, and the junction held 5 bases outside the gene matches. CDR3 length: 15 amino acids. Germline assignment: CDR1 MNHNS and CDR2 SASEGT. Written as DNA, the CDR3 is TGTGCCAGCAACGCCGGGACTAGCTCCTACAATGAGCAGTTCTTC. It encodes CASNAGTSSYNEQFF.

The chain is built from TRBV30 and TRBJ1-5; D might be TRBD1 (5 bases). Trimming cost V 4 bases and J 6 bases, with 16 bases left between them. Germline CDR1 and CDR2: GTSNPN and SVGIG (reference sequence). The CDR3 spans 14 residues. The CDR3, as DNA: TGTGCCTGGACCGGAGGGCAGGGAGGTCAGCCCCAGCATTTT. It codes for CAWTGGQGGQPQHF.

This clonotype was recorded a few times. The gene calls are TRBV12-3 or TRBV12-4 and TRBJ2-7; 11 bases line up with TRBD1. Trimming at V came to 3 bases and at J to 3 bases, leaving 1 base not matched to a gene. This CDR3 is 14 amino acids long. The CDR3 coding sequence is TGTGCCAGCAGTTTTGGGACAGGGGGCTACGAGCAGTACTTC. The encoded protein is CASSFGTGGYEQYF.

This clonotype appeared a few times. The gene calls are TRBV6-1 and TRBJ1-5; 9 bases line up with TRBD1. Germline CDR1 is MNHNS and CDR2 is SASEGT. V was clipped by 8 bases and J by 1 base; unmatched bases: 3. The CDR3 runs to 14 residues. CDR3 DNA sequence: TGTGCCAGCGGACAGGGGTTGAGCAATCAGCCCCAGCATTTT. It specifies CASGQGLSNQPQHF.

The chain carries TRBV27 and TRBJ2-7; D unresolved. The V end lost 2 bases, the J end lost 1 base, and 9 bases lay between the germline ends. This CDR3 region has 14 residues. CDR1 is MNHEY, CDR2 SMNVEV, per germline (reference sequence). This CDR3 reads CASSLSETSYEQYF. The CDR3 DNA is TGTGCCAGCAGTTTAAGTGAGACTTCCTACGAGCAGTACTTC.

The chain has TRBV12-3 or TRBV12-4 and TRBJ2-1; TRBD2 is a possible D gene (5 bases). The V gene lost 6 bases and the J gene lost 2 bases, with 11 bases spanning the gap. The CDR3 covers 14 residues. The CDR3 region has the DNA TGTGCCAGCAGGGACCCGGGGACCTACAATGAGCAGTTCTTC. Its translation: CASRDPGTYNEQFF.

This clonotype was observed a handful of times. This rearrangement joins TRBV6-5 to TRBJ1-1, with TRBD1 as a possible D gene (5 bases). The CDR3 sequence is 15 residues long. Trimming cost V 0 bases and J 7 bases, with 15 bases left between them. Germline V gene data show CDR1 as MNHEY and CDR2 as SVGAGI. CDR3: CASSYSVRGAGEAFF. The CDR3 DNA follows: TGTGCCAGCAGTTACTCTGTACGAGGGGCTGGTGAAGCTTTCTTT.